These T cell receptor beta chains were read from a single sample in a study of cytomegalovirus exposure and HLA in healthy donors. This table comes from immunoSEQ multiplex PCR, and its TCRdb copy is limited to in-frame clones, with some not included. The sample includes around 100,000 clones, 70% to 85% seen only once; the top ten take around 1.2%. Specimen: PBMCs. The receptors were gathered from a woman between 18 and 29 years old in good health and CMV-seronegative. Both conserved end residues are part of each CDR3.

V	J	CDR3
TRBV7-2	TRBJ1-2	CASSLGDTLGLYGYTF
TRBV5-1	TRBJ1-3	CASSTSEGRSGNTIYF
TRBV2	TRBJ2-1	CASSERRRDYNEQFF
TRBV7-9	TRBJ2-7	CASSLASGGFSGNSYEQYF
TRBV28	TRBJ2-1	CASSTLGGQYSYNEQFF
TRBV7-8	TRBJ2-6	CASSQTGARAGANVLTF
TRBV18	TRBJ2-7	CASSPSTGQEQYF
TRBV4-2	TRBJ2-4	CASSPLAGGGNIQYF
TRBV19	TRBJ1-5	CASSFLTGNQPQHF
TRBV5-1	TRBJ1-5	CASSTGAGNQPQHF
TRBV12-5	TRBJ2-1	CASGLVASGRNEQFF
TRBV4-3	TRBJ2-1	CASSQDYTSPEQFF
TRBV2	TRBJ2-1	CASGEGGPIDEQFF
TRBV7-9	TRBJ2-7	CASSPFVGGASDEQYF
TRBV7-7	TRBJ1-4	CASSRGQGFEKLFF
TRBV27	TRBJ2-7	CASSFVSGPLPYEQYF
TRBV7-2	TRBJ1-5	CASSLGPAGGAGNQPQHF
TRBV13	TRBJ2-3	CASSLGGTEDTQYF
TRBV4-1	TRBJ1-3	CASSQALDRTSGNTIYF
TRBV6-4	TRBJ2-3	CASSDVAGESSDTQYF
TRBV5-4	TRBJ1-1	CASSFRDTEAFF
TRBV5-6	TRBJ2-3	CASSLLTGTLSTDTQYF
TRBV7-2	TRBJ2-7	CASSLFQGAYEQYF
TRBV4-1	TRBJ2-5	CASSHLEGGLKETQYF
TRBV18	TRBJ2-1	CASSPSQGRHNEQFF
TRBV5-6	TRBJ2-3	CASSLRTSGSGNTDTQYF
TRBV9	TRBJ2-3	CASSQGTSGLNTQYF
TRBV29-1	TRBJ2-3	CSVLFYLTSGTSTDTQYF
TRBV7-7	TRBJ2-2	CASSFSNSGELFF
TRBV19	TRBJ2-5	CASSTPWTGMGETQYF
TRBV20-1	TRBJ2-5	CSANRKETQYF
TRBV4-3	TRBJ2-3	CASRADRGHTDTQYF
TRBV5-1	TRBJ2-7	CASRSGLAGVYEQYF
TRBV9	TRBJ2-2	CASSPRLALNTGELFF
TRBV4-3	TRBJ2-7	CASSQGLSGWNPARYEQYF
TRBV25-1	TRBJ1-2	CASSGLQSQDRGIHGYTF
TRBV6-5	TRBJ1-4	CASSRQGTTNEKLFF
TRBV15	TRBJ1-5	CATSTQTGGPSNQPQHF
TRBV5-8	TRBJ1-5	CASSLAEGGNQPQHF
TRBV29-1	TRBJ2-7	CSVGQDSYEQYF
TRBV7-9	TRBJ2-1	CASSFNSPSRDEQFF
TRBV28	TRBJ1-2	CASSTAGTGGRGRGYTF
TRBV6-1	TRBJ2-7	CASRLTTRYEQYF
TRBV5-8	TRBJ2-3	CASSLAKGGLSTDTQYF
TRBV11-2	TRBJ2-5	CASSSPTGVYQETQYF
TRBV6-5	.	CASSRGTSYEQYF